Listed here are 29 T cell receptor beta chains from one sample, sequenced in a study of T-cell reconstitution after alpha-beta-depleted transplantation in children. Researchers prepared the TCRbeta library using unique molecular identifiers, the study reports. A single record per CDR3 protein comes from TCRdb applying MiXCR to the PCR reads. The table shows fewer than 35,000 distinct CDR3 sequences, with under 8% occurring only once. Sequences were derived from PBMCs, mostly from graft donor cells, sampled 180 days after TCRalphabeta/CD19-depleted stem cell transplant. These receptors were collected from a male patient younger than 18 who had a stem cell transplant for acute myeloid leukemia, so the T cells may come from the graft donor.

This clonotype was recorded at least ten times. The chain joins TRBV4-2 to TRBJ1-6; 7 bases are shared with TRBD1. The CDR3 loop spans 15 amino acids. Unmatched junction bases numbered 3, after V lost 2 bases and J lost 5 bases. Germline V gives CDR1 LGHNA, CDR2 YNFKEQ. CDR3 DNA: TGTGCCAGCAGCCAATCGGACAGGCATAATTCACCCCTCCACTTT. Protein product: CASSQSDRHNSPLHF.

This clonotype has a count of ten or more. The rearrangement links TRBV7-8 to TRBJ2-1; 8 bases are a match to TRBD2. This CDR3 spans 18 amino acids. Germline trimming cut 3 bases from V and 0 bases from J; bases unmatched to any gene: 10. Germline V gives CDR1 SGHVS, CDR2 FQNEAQ. CDR3 coding DNA: TGTGCCAGCAGCTTCATTCACGGGACTAGACACTCCTACAATGAGCAGTTCTTC. Translating it yields CASSFIHGTRHSYNEQFF.

This clonotype has a count of ten or more. J is TRBJ1-1 and V is TRBV5-1; D is uncertain. The length of the CDR3 is 13 residues. Per the germline V gene, CDR1 is SGHRS and CDR2 is YFSETQ. Trimming left V 3 bases short and J 3 bases short, with 9 bases between. The CDR3 region is CASSSRPDTEAFF. The CDR3 DNA follows: TGCGCCAGCAGCTCCAGACCGGACACTGAAGCTTTCTTT.

This clonotype appeared many times. The chain is built from TRBV5-1 and TRBJ2-5; D is possibly TRBD2 (5 bases). Trimming took 4 bases from V and 1 from J, leaving 8 bases between them. CDR1 is SGHRS, CDR2 YFSETQ, per germline. This CDR3 is 13 amino acids long. The CDR3 region has the DNA TGCGCCAGCAGCACCAGCGGCCAAGAGACCCAGTACTTC. Residues: CASSTSGQETQYF.

The table lists this clonotype with many counts. The rearrangement joins TRBV18 to TRBJ2-7, with a weak D call TRBD2 (6 bases). The CDR3 runs to 13 residues. V lost 5 bases, J lost 5 bases, and 13 bases lay in between. CDR1 and CDR2 from the germline V gene are KGHSH and LQKENI. CDR3 nucleotide sequence: TGTGCCAGCTCATCGGGACTTCCGAACGAGCAGTACTTC. Translation gives CASSSGLPNEQYF.

This clonotype rates as medium-sized. The gene calls are TRBV7-9 and TRBJ1-1, with 10 bases matching TRBD1. CDR3 length: 16 residues. Germline lookup yields CDR1 SEHNR and CDR2 FQNEAQ (reference sequence). With 7 bases clipped from V and 4 bases from J, the junction kept 12 bases outside the gene matches. CDR3 sequence (DNA): TGTGCCAGCACACTGACAGGGGGCCTCGGAGCCACTGAAGCTTTCTTT. It codes for CASTLTGGLGATEAFF.

This clonotype has a count of ten or more. The genes are TRBV3-1 and TRBJ1-1; D is undetermined. The CDR3 consists of 12 residues. Trimming pared 6 bases from V and 10 bases from J, leaving 15 bases between. Germline V CDR1 and CDR2: LGHDT, YNNKEL (reference sequence). DNA of the CDR3: TGTGCCAGCAGTTCTATCGGGGAGGGAGCTTTCTTT. This translates into CASSSIGEGAFF.

Many counts were recorded for this clonotype. This chain links TRBV20-1 with TRBJ2-1; 11 nucleotides match TRBD2. After removal of 6 bases from V and 8 bases from J, the junction contained 12 bases not matched to a gene. Germline CDR1 and CDR2: DFQATT and SNEGSKA (reference sequence). This CDR3 region has 15 residues. The chain's CDR3 is CSAQSLLAGAYEQFF. The DNA of the CDR3 is TGCAGTGCGCAGAGTTTACTAGCGGGAGCCTATGAGCAGTTCTTC.

This clonotype was recorded many times. The CDR3 region is CASSLGGEQPQHF. The CDR3 nucleotides are TGCGCCAGCAGCTTGGGGGGGGAACAGCCCCAGCATTTT. This rearrangement joins TRBV5-1 to TRBJ1-5; weak D call: TRBD1 (5 bases). Trimming cost V 0 bases and J 7 bases, with 8 bases left between them. The CDR3 totals 13 residues. Germline values: CDR1 SGHRS, CDR2 YFSETQ.

This clonotype was seen a handful of times. The chain joins TRBV3-1 to TRBJ2-1; TRBD2 might be the D (5 bases). There are 17 residues in the CDR3. The V gene's germline CDR1 is LGHDT and CDR2 YNNKEL (reference sequence). V was pared by 11 bases and J by 8 bases, with 31 bases between. The CDR3 DNA follows: TGTGCCTCCTCCACCCAGTACTGGCTACCCCTGGAGGATGAGCAGTTCTTC. Residues: CASSTQYWLPLEDEQFF.

This clonotype showed up many times. The chain recombines TRBV28 with TRBJ1-1; the D gene is possibly TRBD1 (6 bases). V was pared by 7 bases and J by 4 bases, with 16 bases between. Per the germline V gene, CDR1 is MDHEN and CDR2 is SYDVKM. This CDR3 region has 14 residues. The CDR3 nucleotides are TGTGCCAGCAACCAAGGGGGGACCCCCACTGAAGCTTTCTTT. Translated, it gives CASNQGGTPTEAFF.

This clonotype occurred many times. The CDR3 DNA reads as TGTGCCAGCACACTTACAACTAATGAAAAACTGTTTTTT. Encoded protein: CASTLTTNEKLFF. V is TRBV12-3 or TRBV12-4 and J is TRBJ1-4; D remains ambiguous. Trimming took off 7 bases at V and 0 bases at J, with 6 bases between the two ends. The CDR3 is 13 amino acids.

This clonotype was found many times. The chain links TRBV6-2 or TRBV6-3 to TRBJ2-5; 13 positions agree with TRBD2. V gave up 0 bases and J gave up 8 bases; unmatched junction bases: 3. Germline-derived CDR1 and CDR2 are MNHEY and SVGEGT. This CDR3 comprises 15 residues. The CDR3, as DNA: TGTGCCAGCAGTTACTCGAGGACTAGCGGGAGAACCCAGTACTTC. It is translated as CASSYSRTSGRTQYF.

This clonotype was found many times. The chain is built from TRBV7-9 and TRBJ2-1; D gene uncertain. Trimming removed 8 bases from V and 4 bases from J, with 6 bases in between. Per the germline V gene, CDR1 is SEHNR and CDR2 is FQNEAQ (reference sequence). This CDR3 region has 11 residues. Here the CDR3 reads CASPGYNEQFF. In DNA form, the CDR3 reads TGTGCCAGCCCCGGGTACAATGAGCAGTTCTTC.

This clonotype was observed at least ten times. The chain links TRBV7-2 to TRBJ2-1; D is possibly TRBD2 (6 bases). The V end lost 4 bases, the J end lost 9 bases, and 7 bases lay between the germline ends. The CDR3 contains 11 residues. Germline-derived CDR1 and CDR2 are SGHTA and FQGNSA. CDR3 nucleotides: TGTGCCAGCAGCTCGGGACTTGAGCAGTTCTTC. Translating gives CASSSGLEQFF. The entire variable domain, with the rest obtained from reference TRBV7-2 and TRBJ2-1, is as follows: GAGVSQSPSNKVTEKGKDVELRCDPISGHTALYWYRQSLGQGLEFLIYFQGNSAPDKSGLPSDRFSAERTGGSVSTLTIQRTQQEDSAVYLCASSSGLEQFFGPGTRLTVL.

There are many counts of this clonotype. This chain links TRBV7-6 with TRBJ2-7, with D possibly matching TRBD1 (6 bases). CDR1 is SGHVS, CDR2 FNYEAQ, per germline. V dropped 3 bases and J dropped 8 bases, with 17 bases sitting between them. The CDR3 is made up of 14 amino acids. The chain's CDR3 is CASSLAQGALKQYF. CDR3 coding DNA: TGTGCCAGCAGCTTGGCACAGGGTGCCCTCAAGCAGTACTTC.

This clonotype was seen repeatedly, ten times or more. The chain joins TRBV12-3 or TRBV12-4 to TRBJ1-1, with 7 bases fitting TRBD1. The CDR3 loop spans 16 amino acids. Trimming took 11 bases from V and 2 from J; bases not matched to a gene: 17. DNA of the CDR3: TGTGCCTCCCCAAGGGGACAGACTTTTTTTAACACTGAAGCTTTCTTT. This sequence encodes CASPRGQTFFNTEAFF.

Ten or more counts support this clonotype. The J gene is TRBJ2-1, the V gene TRBV3-1; 12 bases are a match to TRBD2. J gave up 4 bases and V 6 bases, and 4 bases lay outside the gene matches. This CDR3 has 15 amino acids. Germline CDR1 LGHDT, CDR2 YNNKEL (reference sequence). The CDR3 DNA is TGTGCCAGCAGTCTGACTAGCGGGGGATACAATGAGCAGTTCTTC. It specifies CASSLTSGGYNEQFF.

This clonotype was found many times. This rearrangement joins TRBV7-3 to TRBJ1-1; D not certain. With 3 bases removed from V and 1 base from J, the gap between germline ends came to 12 bases. Germline V gives CDR1 SGHTA, CDR2 FQGTGA. The CDR3 runs 15 residues. CDR3 sequence: CASSLDLIPNTEAFF. In nucleotides, the CDR3 is TGTGCCAGCAGCTTGGACCTGATCCCGAACACTGAAGCTTTCTTT.

In its sample, this clonotype was seen many times. The V gene is TRBV5-6, the J gene TRBJ1-2; 10 bases align to TRBD1. Germline V CDR1 and CDR2: SGHDT, YYEEEE. J gave up 5 bases and V 4 bases, and 5 bases lay outside the gene matches. The CDR3 consists of 14 residues. CDR3 nucleotide sequence: TGTGCCAGCAGCCACTCGGACAGGGGGTATGGCTACACCTTC. Translated: CASSHSDRGYGYTF. The variable domain in full, with the rest retrieved from reference TRBV5-6 and TRBJ1-2, is DAGVTQSPTHLIKTRGQQVTLRCSPKSGHDTVSWYQQALGQGPQFIFQYYEEEERQRGNFPDRFSGHQFPNYSSELNVNALLLGDSALYLCASSHSDRGYGYTFGSGTRLTVV.

This clonotype was seen at least ten times. The chain has TRBV19 and TRBJ1-1; 7 nucleotides line up with TRBD1. Per germline, CDR1 LNHDA and CDR2 SQIVND (reference sequence). The V segment lost 6 bases and the J segment 2 bases; nucleotides outside the gene matches: 9. There are 15 residues in the CDR3. CDR3 residues: CASSDKGGFNTEAFF. CDR3 DNA sequence: TGTGCCAGTAGCGATAAAGGGGGCTTTAACACTGAAGCTTTCTTT.

This clonotype is categorized as medium-sized. V gene TRBV11-2 combines with J gene TRBJ2-7; 11 bases are shared with TRBD2. After removal of 1 base from V and 6 bases from J, the junction contained 11 bases not matched to a gene. The CDR3 length is 17 residues. Germline V lookup: CDR1 SGHAT, CDR2 FQNNGV. The CDR3 here is CASSLGRLAGSALEQYF. CDR3 nucleotides: TGTGCCAGCAGCTTAGGGAGACTAGCGGGATCAGCGCTCGAGCAGTACTTC.

This clonotype was detected many times. The J gene is TRBJ2-7, the V gene TRBV3-1, with D perhaps assigned TRBD1 or TRBD2 (5 bases each). V was shortened by 2 bases and J by 2 bases, with 13 bases between the two germline ends. This CDR3 has 15 amino acids. Germline V gene lookup returns CDR1 LGHDT and CDR2 YNNKEL (reference sequence). The CDR3 spells CASSQSAGTTYEQYF. CDR3 nucleotide sequence: TGTGCCAGCAGCCAATCAGCTGGGACCACCTACGAGCAGTACTTC.

This clonotype was counted at least ten times. The genes are TRBV20-1 and TRBJ2-3; D tentatively reads TRBD1 or TRBD2 (5 bases each). CDR3 length: 16 amino acids. Germline V gene data show CDR1 as DFQATT and CDR2 as SNEGSKA (reference sequence). V shed 6 bases and J shed 4 bases, with 23 bases lying between them. The CDR3 nucleotides are TGCAGTGCGGGATTCTGGACTTCAGGGCCGGCAGATACGCAGTATTTT. Translating gives CSAGFWTSGPADTQYF.

This clonotype was seen at least ten times. The genes are TRBV7-2 and TRBJ1-1; 9 nucleotides line up with TRBD1. This CDR3 spans 14 amino acids. J was trimmed by 4 bases and V by 5 bases; bases with no gene match: 5. CDR1 SGHTA and CDR2 FQGNSA come from the germline V gene. The CDR3 DNA is TGTGCCAGCAGCGTACAGGGGGCTCTCACTGAAGCTTTCTTT. Its protein is CASSVQGALTEAFF.

The sample holds many counts of this clonotype. The chain couples TRBV30 to TRBJ1-5, with a tentative D call TRBD1 (6 bases). The CDR3 covers 13 residues. V dropped 3 bases and J dropped 2 bases, with 8 bases sitting between them. Germline V gene sequence: CDR1 GTSNPN, CDR2 SVGIG (reference sequence). CDR3 sequence reads: CAWRRGRNQPQHF. In DNA form, the CDR3 reads TGTGCCTGGAGGCGGGGGCGCAATCAGCCCCAGCATTTT.

The sample holds many counts of this clonotype. This chain connects TRBV7-8 to TRBJ2-5, with 7 bases matching TRBD2. In germline, CDR1 is SGHVS, CDR2 FQNEAQ. V was pared by 2 bases and J by 2 bases, with 5 bases of the junction left unmatched. There are 15 residues in the CDR3. DNA of the CDR3: TGTGCCAGCAGCTTAAGGTGGGGGGGGCAAGAGACCCAGTACTTC. Its translation: CASSLRWGGQETQYF. The variable domain in full, with the rest retrieved from reference TRBV7-8 and TRBJ2-5, is GAGVSQSPRYKVAKRGQDVALRCDPISGHVSLFWYQQALGQGPEFLTYFQNEAQLDKSGLPSDRFFAERPEGSVSTLKIQRTQQEDSAVYLCASSLRWGGQETQYFGPGTRLLVL.

This clonotype was recorded at least ten times. This chain links TRBV20-1 with TRBJ1-5; 7 bases fit TRBD1. Germline lookup yields CDR1 DFQATT and CDR2 SNEGSKA (reference sequence). V was clipped by 3 bases and J by 8 bases; unmatched bases: 7. This CDR3 comprises 13 residues. The CDR3 loop is CSASRQGAEPQHF. The CDR3 bases are TGCAGTGCTAGCCGACAGGGAGCGGAGCCCCAGCATTTT.

This clonotype was detected ten times or more. The gene calls are TRBV2 and TRBJ2-2; D remains ambiguous. This CDR3 has 14 residues. Germline-derived CDR1 and CDR2 are SNHLY and FYNNEI. Between the trimmed V and J ends, which lost 4 bases and 3 bases, there was a span of 9 bases. The CDR3 here is CASSGRRYTGELFF. CDR3 DNA: TGTGCCAGCAGTGGCAGGCGCTACACCGGGGAGCTGTTTTTT.